These T cell receptor beta chains were read from a single sample in a study of blood T cell repertoires in COVID-19. This table comes from immunoSEQ multiplex PCR, and its TCRdb copy is limited to in-frame clones, with some not included. The table records 450,000 to 500,000 clones, roughly nine tenths of them present only once. The sequenced sample was PBMCs or T cells enriched from blood (not recorded which). The receptors stem from a woman aged 55-69 years who had recovered from COVID-19. The CDR3 runs from the conserved cysteine through the conserved F or W. A D gene is named only where the DNA matches it firmly. Where a row states a size, it is once, few, many or the class of an expanded clone; other rows omit it.

>TRBV21-1|NA|NA|TRBJ1-5
CASSTKRGQPGQGAQSNQPQHF
TGTGCCAGCAGCACAAAAAGGGGTCAACCGGGACAGGGGGCGCAGAGCAATCAGCCCCAGCATTTT
>TRBV28|NA|NA|TRBJ1-1
CASPGRGAGNTEAFF
TGTGCCAGCCCCGGTCGGGGGGCGGGGAACACTGAAGCTTTCTTT
>TRBV12-5|once|NA|TRBJ1-1
CASGLVLTPGRGTEAFF
TGTGCTAGTGGTTTGGTACTAACGCCGGGGAGGGGGACTGAAGCTTTCTTT
>TRBV4-2|NA|NA|TRBJ1-1
CASSQGSYGQQNTEAFF
TGTGCCAGCAGCCAAGGCAGCTATGGACAGCAGAACACTGAAGCTTTCTTT
>TRBV7-2|NA|NA|TRBJ1-5
CASRRQANQPQHF
TGTGCCAGCCGAAGGCAGGCCAATCAGCCCCAGCATTTT
>TRBV5-1|NA|NA|TRBJ2-2
CASKWMAGWNSPNTGELFF
TGCGCCAGCAAATGGATGGCAGGATGGAATAGTCCGAACACCGGGGAGCTGTTTTTT
>TRBV6-5|NA|TRBD2|TRBJ2-2
CASSHEPSGAGELFF
TGTGCCAGCAGTCACGAGCCCAGCGGGGCAGGGGAGCTGTTTTTT
>TRBV10-2|once|TRBD2|TRBJ2-2
CASSETGGPGELFF
TGCGCCAGCAGTGAGACGGGAGGGCCCGGGGAGCTGTTTTTT
>TRBV29-1|NA|NA|TRBJ2-3
CSVEPRNTDTQYF
TGCAGCGTTGAACCCAGGAACACAGATACGCAGTATTTT
>TRBV10-2|NA|TRBD1|TRBJ1-2
CASSLTGDNYGYTF
TGCGCCAGCAGCCTTACAGGGGATAACTATGGCTACACCTTC
>TRBV30|NA|TRBD1|TRBJ1-6
CAWSGGTGSSPLHF
TGTGCCTGGAGTGGAGGGACAGGGAGTTCACCCCTCCACTTT
>TRBV4-2|few|NA|TRBJ2-2
CASSQAGRRQSNTGELFF
TGTGCCAGCAGCCAAGCTGGGCGAAGGCAATCGAACACCGGGGAGCTGTTTTTT
>TRBV25-1|NA|NA|TRBJ1-6
CASSDTGNSPLHF
TGTGCCAGCAGTGATACAGGGAACTCACCCCTCCACTTT
>TRBV29-1|NA|TRBD1|TRBJ1-2
CSVTGGADYGYTF
TGCAGCGTGACAGGGGGCGCGGACTATGGCTACACCTTC
>TRBV19|NA|NA|TRBJ1-5
CASSIAGAGGQPQHF
TGTGCCAGTAGTATAGCAGGGGCGGGCGGTCAGCCCCAGCATTTT
>TRBV10-3|NA|NA|TRBJ1-1
CAAGKGPMNTEAFF
TGTGCCGCGGGTAAGGGCCCTATGAACACTGAAGCTTTCTTT
>TRBV15|once|TRBD2|TRBJ2-3
CATSRVRVAGGVTDTQYF
TGTGCCACCAGCAGAGTTCGAGTAGCGGGGGGGGTCACAGATACGCAGTATTTT
>TRBV29-1|NA|NA|TRBJ1-1
CSVGRQRNTEAFF
TGCAGCGTTGGGCGACAGAGGAACACTGAAGCTTTCTTT
>TRBV19|once|TRBD1|TRBJ1-6
CATQQGNSYNSPLHF
TGTGCCACACAACAGGGGAACTCCTATAATTCACCCCTCCACTTT
>TRBV9|NA|NA|TRBJ1-2
CASSVGTGTGYTF
TGTGCCAGCAGCGTCGGAACAGGGACAGGCTACACCTTC
>TRBV4-1|NA|TRBD1|TRBJ1-2
CASSQDPTGGNGGYTF
TGCGCCAGCAGCCAAGATCCGACAGGGGGCAACGGTGGCTACACCTTC
>TRBV12-5|NA|TRBD2|TRBJ2-3
CASGGELAGGTDTQYF
TGTGCTAGTGGTGGCGAGCTAGCGGGGGGCACAGATACGCAGTATTTT
>TRBV12-5|NA|TRBD1|TRBJ1-3
CASGPGTGINTIYF
TGTGCTAGTGGCCCCGGGACAGGGATAAACACCATATATTTT
>TRBV7-2|NA|TRBD2|TRBJ2-3
CASSTLTGTSGDF
TGTGCCAGCAGCACACTCACCGGGACTAGCGGGGATTTT
>TRBV7-2|NA|NA|TRBJ2-5
CASSLARRETQYF
TGTGCCAGCAGCTTAGCGCGGAGGGAGACCCAGTACTTC
>TRBV10-1|NA|TRBD1|TRBJ2-3
CASSRTGEGTDTQYF
TGCGCCAGCAGTCGGACAGGGGAAGGCACAGATACGCAGTATTTT
>TRBV3-1/TRBV3-2|NA|NA|TRBJ2-5
CASSQDRSQGKETQYF
TGTGCCAGCAGCCAAGATAGGTCGCAGGGAAAAGAGACCCAGTACTTC
>TRBV3-1/TRBV3-2|once|NA|TRBJ1-5
CASSQDLGAQPQHF
TGTGCCAGCAGCCAAGATTTGGGGGCCCAGCCCCAGCATTTT
>TRBV3-1/TRBV3-2|NA|TRBD1|TRBJ2-1
CASSHPGQGYNEQFF
TGTGCCAGCAGCCATCCGGGACAGGGCTACAATGAGCAGTTCTTC
>TRBV24-1|NA|NA|TRBJ1-4
CATSTGEQKLFF
TGTGCCACCAGTACCGGGGAACAAAAACTGTTTTTT
>TRBV5-1|NA|TRBD1|TRBJ1-4
CASSSRTGNEKLFF
TGCGCCAGCAGCTCAAGGACAGGGAATGAAAAACTGTTTTTT
>TRBV7-6|NA|NA|TRBJ1-1
CASSLETQGRDTEAFF
TGTGCCAGCAGCTTAGAGACACAGGGCCGGGACACTGAAGCTTTCTTT
>TRBV11-3|NA|TRBD1|TRBJ2-2
CASSLGQGTGELFF
TGTGCCAGCAGCTTAGGACAGGGGACCGGGGAGCTGTTTTTT
>TRBV3-1/TRBV3-2|NA|NA|TRBJ1-3
CASSQMVGGGNTIYF
TGTGCCAGCAGCCAAATGGTAGGGGGAGGAAACACCATATATTTT
>TRBV18|NA|TRBD2|TRBJ2-1
CASSPSASGGSPHYNEQFF
TGTGCCAGCTCACCCTCGGCTAGCGGGGGATCCCCTCATTACAATGAGCAGTTCTTC
>TRBV7-2|NA|TRBD2|TRBJ2-5
CASSLYSGGSKTQYF
TGTGCCAGCAGCTTATACAGCGGGGGTTCGAAGACCCAGTACTTC
>TRBV18|once|TRBD2|TRBJ2-2
CASSPPLAGVSGELFF
TGTGCCAGCTCACCACCACTAGCGGGCGTTTCCGGGGAGCTGTTTTTT
>TRBV6-5|NA|NA|TRBJ1-5
CASSYTGNSNQPQHF
TGTGCCAGCAGTTATACAGGGAATAGCAATCAGCCCCAGCATTTT
>TRBV3-1/TRBV3-2|NA|NA|TRBJ1-2
CASSQRFNYGYTF
TGTGCCAGCAGTCAACGGTTTAACTATGGCTACACCTTC
>TRBV6-5|NA|NA|TRBJ2-3
CASSRGGITDTQYF
TGTGCCAGCAGTAGAGGGGGAATCACAGATACGCAGTATTTT
>TRBV4-1|NA|NA|TRBJ2-5
CASSRAGTQYF
TGCGCCAGCAGCCGGGCGGGGACCCAGTACTTC
>TRBV5-1|once|TRBD1|TRBJ2-3
CASSLGQGATFTDTQYF
TGCGCCAGCAGCTTGGGCCAGGGGGCCACATTCACAGATACGCAGTATTTT
>TRBV19|NA|TRBD1|TRBJ1-5
CASSLTDREGQPQHF
TGTGCCAGTAGTCTAACGGACAGGGAGGGGCAGCCCCAGCATTTT
>TRBV4-1|NA|NA|TRBJ2-1
CASSQDRDEQFF
TGCGCCAGCAGCCAAGACAGGGATGAGCAGTTCTTC
>TRBV6-1|NA|TRBD2|TRBJ2-2
CASSEALLAGGPVGELFF
TGTGCCAGCAGTGAAGCGCTACTAGCGGGGGGGCCCGTCGGGGAGCTGTTTTTT
>TRBV28|NA|NA|TRBJ1-2
CASSLSAGFYGYTF
TGTGCCAGCAGTTTATCCGCGGGCTTCTATGGCTACACCTTC
>TRBV6-2/TRBV6-3|NA|TRBD2|TRBJ2-2
CASSRSGGENTGELFF
TGTGCCAGCAGCCGTAGCGGGGGAGAGAACACCGGGGAGCTGTTTTTT
>TRBV7-6|NA|TRBD2|TRBJ2-2
CASSLGLAGENTGELFF
TGTGCCAGCAGCTTAGGACTAGCGGGGGAAAACACCGGGGAGCTGTTTTTT
>TRBV7-2|NA|NA|TRBJ2-3
CASSPSPGRGQDTQYF
TGTGCCAGCAGCCCTTCTCCTGGGCGGGGGCAAGATACGCAGTATTTT